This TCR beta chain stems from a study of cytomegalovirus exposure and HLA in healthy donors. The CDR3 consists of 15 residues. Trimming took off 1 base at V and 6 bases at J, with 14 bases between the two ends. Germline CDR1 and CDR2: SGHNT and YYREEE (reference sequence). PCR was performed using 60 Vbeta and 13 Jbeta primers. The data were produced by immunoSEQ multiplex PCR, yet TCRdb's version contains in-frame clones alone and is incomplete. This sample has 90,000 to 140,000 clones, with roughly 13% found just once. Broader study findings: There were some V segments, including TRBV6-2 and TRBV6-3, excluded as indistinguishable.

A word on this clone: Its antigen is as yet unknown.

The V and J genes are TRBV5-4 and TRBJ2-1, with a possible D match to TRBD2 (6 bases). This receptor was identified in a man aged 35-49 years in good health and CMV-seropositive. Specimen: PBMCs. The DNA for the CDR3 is TGTGCCAGCAGCTTGCCGGGACTCGAGTTCAATGAGCAGTTCTTC. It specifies CASSLPGLEFNEQFF.